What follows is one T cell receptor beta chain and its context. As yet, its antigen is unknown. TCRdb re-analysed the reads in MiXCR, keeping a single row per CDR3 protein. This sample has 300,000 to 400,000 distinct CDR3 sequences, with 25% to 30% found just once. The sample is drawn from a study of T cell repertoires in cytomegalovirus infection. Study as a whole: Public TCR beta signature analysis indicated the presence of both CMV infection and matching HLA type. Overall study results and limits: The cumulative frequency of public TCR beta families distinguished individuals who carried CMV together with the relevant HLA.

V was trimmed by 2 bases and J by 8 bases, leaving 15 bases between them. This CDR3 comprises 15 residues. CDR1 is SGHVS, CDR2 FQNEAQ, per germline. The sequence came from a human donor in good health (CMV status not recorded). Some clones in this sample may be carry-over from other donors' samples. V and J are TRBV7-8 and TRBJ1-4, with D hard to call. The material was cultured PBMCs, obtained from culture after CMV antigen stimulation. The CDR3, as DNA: TGTGCCAGCAGCTTAACCCGGGTGAGGAGGGAAAAACTGTTTTTT. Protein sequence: CASSLTRVRREKLFF.